This T cell receptor beta chain is drawn from a study of T cell responses to AZD1222 COVID-19 vaccine. Assay used: immunoSEQ multiplex PCR; TCRdb lists only in-frame clones, some missing. The table has more than 150,000 clones, around 89% seen once. Study-wide results and caveats: Reportedly, close to half of spike-specific TCRs are directed against unmutated variant regions.

Remarks on this clone: Antigen: not known.

The V gene end was trimmed by 1 base and the J gene end by 8 bases; junction bases not matched to a gene: 11. CDR1 and CDR2 (germline): LGHNA, YSLEER. This CDR3 has 18 residues. V is TRBV4-3 and J is TRBJ2-1; 13 bases are shared with TRBD2. This clonotype originated in an adult who received the AZD1222 COVID-19 vaccine. The sequenced sample was peripheral blood, obtained 28 days after the second AZD1222 dose. CDR3 nucleotide sequence: TGCGCCAGCAGCCAAGTGATAGGACTAGCGGGAGAAAGGGATGAGCAGTTCTTC. Its translation: CASSQVIGLAGERDEQFF.